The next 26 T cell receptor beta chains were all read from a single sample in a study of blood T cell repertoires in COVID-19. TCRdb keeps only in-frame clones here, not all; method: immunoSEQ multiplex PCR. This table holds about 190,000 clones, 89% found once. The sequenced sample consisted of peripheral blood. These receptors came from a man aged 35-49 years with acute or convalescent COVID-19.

CDR3: CASCRGAGAGTEAFF. CDR3 coding DNA: TGTGCCAGCTGCCGGGGTGCGGGGGCTGGCACTGAAGCTTTCTTT. This sequence joins TRBV6-5 and TRBJ1-1; D may be TRBD1 (6 bases). The CDR3 has 15 amino acids. CDR1 and CDR2 (germline): MNHEY, SVGAGI. V was pared by 8 bases and J by 4 bases, with 20 bases between.

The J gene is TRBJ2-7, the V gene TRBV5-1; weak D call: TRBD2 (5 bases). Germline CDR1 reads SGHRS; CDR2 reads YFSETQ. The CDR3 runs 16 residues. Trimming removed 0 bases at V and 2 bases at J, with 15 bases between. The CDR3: CASSLVFPSSPYEQYF. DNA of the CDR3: TGCGCCAGCAGCTTGGTCTTCCCTAGCAGCCCCTACGAGCAGTACTTC.

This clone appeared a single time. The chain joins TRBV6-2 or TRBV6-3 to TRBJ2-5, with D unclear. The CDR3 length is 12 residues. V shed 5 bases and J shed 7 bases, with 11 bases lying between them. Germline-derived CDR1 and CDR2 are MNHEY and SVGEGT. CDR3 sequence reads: CASSPLERTQYF. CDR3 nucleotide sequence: TGTGCCAGCAGTCCCCTCGAGAGGACCCAGTACTTC.

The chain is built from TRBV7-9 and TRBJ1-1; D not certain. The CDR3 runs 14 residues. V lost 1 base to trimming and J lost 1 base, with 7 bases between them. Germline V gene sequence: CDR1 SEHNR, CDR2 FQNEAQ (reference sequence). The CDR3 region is CASSLVDKNTEAFF. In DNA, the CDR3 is TGTGCCAGCAGCTTAGTCGACAAGAACACTGAAGCTTTCTTT.

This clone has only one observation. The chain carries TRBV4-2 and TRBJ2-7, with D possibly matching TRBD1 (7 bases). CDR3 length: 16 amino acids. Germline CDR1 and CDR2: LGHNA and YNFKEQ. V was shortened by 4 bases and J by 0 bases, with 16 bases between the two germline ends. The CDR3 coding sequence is TGTGCCAGCAGCCCGATCCAGGGGGGTCTCTCCTACGAGCAGTACTTC. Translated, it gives CASSPIQGGLSYEQYF.

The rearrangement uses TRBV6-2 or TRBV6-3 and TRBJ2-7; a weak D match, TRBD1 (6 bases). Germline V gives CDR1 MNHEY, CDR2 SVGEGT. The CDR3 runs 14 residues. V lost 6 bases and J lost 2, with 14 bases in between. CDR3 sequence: CASSRGQLAYEQYF. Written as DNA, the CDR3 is TGTGCCAGCAGCCGAGGACAGCTAGCCTACGAGCAGTACTTC.

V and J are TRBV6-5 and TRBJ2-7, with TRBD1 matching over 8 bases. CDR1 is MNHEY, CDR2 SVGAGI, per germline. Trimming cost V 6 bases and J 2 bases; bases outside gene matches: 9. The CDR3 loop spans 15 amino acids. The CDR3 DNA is TGTGCCAGCAGGTCGGACAGGGTAGACACCTACGAGCAGTACTTC. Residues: CASRSDRVDTYEQYF.

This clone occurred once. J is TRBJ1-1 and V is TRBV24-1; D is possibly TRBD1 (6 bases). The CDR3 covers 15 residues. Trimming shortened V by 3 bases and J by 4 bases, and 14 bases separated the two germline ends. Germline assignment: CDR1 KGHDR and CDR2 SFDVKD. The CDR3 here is CATSDHRVGGTEAFF. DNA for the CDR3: TGTGCCACCAGTGATCACAGGGTAGGAGGCACTGAAGCTTTCTTT.

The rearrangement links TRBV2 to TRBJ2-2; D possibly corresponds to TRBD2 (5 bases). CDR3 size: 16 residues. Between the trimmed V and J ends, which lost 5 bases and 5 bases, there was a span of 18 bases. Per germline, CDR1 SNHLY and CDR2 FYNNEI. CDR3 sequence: CASSSGLRVGTGELFF. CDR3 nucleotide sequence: TGTGCCAGCAGTTCGGGGTTAAGGGTGGGGACCGGGGAGCTGTTTTTT.

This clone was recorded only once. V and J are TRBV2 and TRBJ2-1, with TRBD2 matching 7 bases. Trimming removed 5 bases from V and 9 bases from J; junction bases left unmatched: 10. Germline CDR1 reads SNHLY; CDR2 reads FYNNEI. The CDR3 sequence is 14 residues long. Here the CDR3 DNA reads TGTGCCAGCAGTTTCGGACCCGAGCGGGGTGAGCAGTTCTTC. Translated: CASSFGPERGEQFF.

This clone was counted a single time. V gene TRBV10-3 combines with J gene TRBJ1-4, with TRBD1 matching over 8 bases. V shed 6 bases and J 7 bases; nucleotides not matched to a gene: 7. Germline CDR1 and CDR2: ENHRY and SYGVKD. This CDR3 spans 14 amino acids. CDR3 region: CAISSQGAGEKLFF. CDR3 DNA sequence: TGTGCCATCAGCTCCCAGGGGGCGGGTGAAAAACTGTTTTTT.

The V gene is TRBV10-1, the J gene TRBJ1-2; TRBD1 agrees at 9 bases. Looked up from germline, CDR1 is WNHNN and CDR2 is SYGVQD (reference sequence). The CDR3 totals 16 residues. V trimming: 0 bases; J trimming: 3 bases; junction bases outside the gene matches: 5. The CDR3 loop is CASSESGTGTYYGYTF. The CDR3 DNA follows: TGCGCCAGCAGTGAGTCCGGGACAGGGACCTACTATGGCTACACCTTC.

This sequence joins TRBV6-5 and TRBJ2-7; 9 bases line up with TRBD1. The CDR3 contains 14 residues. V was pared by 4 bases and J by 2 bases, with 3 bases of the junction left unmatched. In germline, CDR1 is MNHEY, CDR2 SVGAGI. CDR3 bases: TGTGCCAGCAGTTGGGACAGGGAAACCTACGAGCAGTACTTC. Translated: CASSWDRETYEQYF.

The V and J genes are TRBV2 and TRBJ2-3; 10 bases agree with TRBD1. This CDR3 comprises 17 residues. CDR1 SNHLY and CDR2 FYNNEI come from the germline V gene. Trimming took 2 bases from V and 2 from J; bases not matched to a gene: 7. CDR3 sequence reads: CASSEPRDRGTTDTQYF. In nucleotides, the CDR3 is TGTGCCAGCAGTGAACCCCGGGACAGGGGCACCACAGATACGCAGTATTTT.

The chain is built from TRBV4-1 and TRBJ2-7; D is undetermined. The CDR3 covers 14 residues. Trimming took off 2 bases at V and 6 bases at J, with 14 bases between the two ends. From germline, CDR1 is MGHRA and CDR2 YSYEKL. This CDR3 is CASSQFDNFLEQYF. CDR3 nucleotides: TGCGCCAGCAGCCAATTTGACAATTTTCTCGAGCAGTACTTC.

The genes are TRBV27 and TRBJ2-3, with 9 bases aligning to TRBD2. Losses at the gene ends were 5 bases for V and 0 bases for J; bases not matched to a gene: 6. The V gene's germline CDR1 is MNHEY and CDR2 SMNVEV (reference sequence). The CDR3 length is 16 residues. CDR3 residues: CASSILAGSSTDTQYF. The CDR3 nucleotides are TGTGCCAGCAGTATTCTAGCGGGGTCTAGCACAGATACGCAGTATTTT.

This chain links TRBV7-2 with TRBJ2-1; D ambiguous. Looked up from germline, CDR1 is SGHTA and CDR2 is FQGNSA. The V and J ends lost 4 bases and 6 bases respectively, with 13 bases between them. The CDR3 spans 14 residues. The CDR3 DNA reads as TGTGCCAGCAGCTATCTACTAAGCCCCAATGAGCAGTTCTTC. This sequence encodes CASSYLLSPNEQFF.

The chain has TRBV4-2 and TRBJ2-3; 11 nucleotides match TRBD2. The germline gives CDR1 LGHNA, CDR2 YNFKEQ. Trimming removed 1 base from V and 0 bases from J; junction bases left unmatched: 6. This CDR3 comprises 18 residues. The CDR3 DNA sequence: TGTGCCAGCAGCCAAGTGGGGACTAGCGGTGATAGCACAGATACGCAGTATTTT. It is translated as CASSQVGTSGDSTDTQYF.

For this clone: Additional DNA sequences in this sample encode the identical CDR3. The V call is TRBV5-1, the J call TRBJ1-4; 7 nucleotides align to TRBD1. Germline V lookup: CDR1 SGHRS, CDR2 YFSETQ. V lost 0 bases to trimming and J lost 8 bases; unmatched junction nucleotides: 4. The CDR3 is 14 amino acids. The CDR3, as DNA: TGCGCCAGCAGCTTGGGACAGGGAGGAGAAAAACTGTTTTTT. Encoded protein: CASSLGQGGEKLFF.

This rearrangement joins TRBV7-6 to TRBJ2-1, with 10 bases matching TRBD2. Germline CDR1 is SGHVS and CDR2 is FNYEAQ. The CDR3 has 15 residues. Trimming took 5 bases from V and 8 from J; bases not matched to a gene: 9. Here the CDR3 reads CASSPYSGGPDEQFF. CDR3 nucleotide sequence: TGTGCCAGCAGCCCCTATAGCGGGGGGCCTGATGAGCAGTTCTTC.

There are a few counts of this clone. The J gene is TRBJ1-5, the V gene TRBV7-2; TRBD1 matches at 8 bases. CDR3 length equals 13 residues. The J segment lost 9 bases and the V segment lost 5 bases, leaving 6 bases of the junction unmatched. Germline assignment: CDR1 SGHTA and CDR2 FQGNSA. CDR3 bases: TGTGCCAGCAGCGTAGGACAGGGCACGCCCCAGCATTTT. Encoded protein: CASSVGQGTPQHF.

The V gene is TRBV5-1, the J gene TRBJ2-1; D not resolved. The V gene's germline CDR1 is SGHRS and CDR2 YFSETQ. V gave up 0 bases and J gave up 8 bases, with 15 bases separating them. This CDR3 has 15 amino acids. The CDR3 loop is CASSLESQVTDEQFF. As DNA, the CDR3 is TGCGCCAGCAGCTTGGAAAGCCAGGTAACTGATGAGCAGTTCTTC.

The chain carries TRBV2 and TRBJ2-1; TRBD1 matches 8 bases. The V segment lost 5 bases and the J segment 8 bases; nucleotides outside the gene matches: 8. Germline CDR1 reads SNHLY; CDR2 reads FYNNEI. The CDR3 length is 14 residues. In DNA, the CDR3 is TGTGCCAGCAGTAGGGACAGGTCTTCCGATGAGCAGTTCTTC. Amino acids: CASSRDRSSDEQFF.

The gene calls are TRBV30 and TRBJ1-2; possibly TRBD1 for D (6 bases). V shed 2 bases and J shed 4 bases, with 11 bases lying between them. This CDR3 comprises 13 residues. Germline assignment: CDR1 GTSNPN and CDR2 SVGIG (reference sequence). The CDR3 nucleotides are TGTGCCTGGAGTCCCGGACAGAGCTATGGCTACACCTTC. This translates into CAWSPGQSYGYTF.

CDR3 sequence: CASSSPGQGPREQYF. DNA for the CDR3: TGTGCCAGCAGCTCACCGGGACAGGGTCCTCGGGAGCAGTACTTC. The genes are TRBV7-6 and TRBJ2-7, with TRBD1 identical over 9 bases. J was trimmed by 7 bases and V by 4 bases; bases with no gene match: 11. The CDR3 totals 15 residues. The V gene's germline CDR1 is SGHVS and CDR2 FNYEAQ.

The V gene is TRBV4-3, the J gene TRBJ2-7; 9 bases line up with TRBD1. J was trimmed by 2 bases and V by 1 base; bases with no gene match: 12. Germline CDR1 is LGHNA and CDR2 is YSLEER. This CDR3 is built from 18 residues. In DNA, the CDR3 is TGCGCCAGCAGCCAAGGCCCCTACCCCGGGACAGGGCCCTACGAGCAGTACTTC. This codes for CASSQGPYPGTGPYEQYF.